The next 23 T cell receptor beta chains were all read from a single sample in a study of T cell repertoires in cytomegalovirus infection. A single record per CDR3 protein comes from TCRdb applying MiXCR to the reads. The sample gives around 270,000 distinct CDR3 sequences, roughly 10% of which show up once; roughly 16% is in the top ten. The sequencing input was PBMCs. These receptors were obtained from a human donor in good health (CMV status not recorded). Some clones in this sample may be carry-over from other donors' samples.

This clonotype was observed many times. The rearrangement uses TRBV5-6 and TRBJ2-2; D not certain. This CDR3 spans 12 amino acids. Between the trimmed V and J ends, which lost 6 bases and 4 bases, there was a span of 7 bases. CDR1 is SGHDT and CDR2 is YYEEEE in the germline V gene. CDR3 in DNA: TGTGCCAGCACATACGGCACCGGGGAGCTGTTTTTT. Protein sequence: CASTYGTGELFF.

The gene calls are TRBV6-2 or TRBV6-3 and TRBJ1-2, with TRBD1 matching 7 bases. The length of the CDR3 is 14 residues. With 6 bases clipped from V and 8 bases from J, the junction kept 12 bases outside the gene matches. Germline V gene data show CDR1 as MNHEY and CDR2 as SVGEGT. The CDR3 DNA sequence: TGTGCCAGCAGGGAGACAGGGAGTATCGGCGGCTACACCTTC. Residues: CASRETGSIGGYTF.

There are a few counts of this clonotype. The chain joins TRBV3-1 to TRBJ2-1; D not certain. Trimming removed 2 bases at V and 6 bases at J, with 8 bases between. The CDR3 covers 13 residues. CDR1 is LGHDT and CDR2 is YNNKEL in the germline V gene (reference sequence). The CDR3, as DNA: TGTGCCAGCAGCCAACCAGGCTCCAATGAGCAGTTCTTC. Residues: CASSQPGSNEQFF.

The chain combines TRBV5-1 with TRBJ1-6; D call uncertain. The CDR3 is 18 residues long. Germline V gene lookup returns CDR1 SGHRS and CDR2 YFSETQ. Trimming shortened V by 0 bases and J by 7 bases, and 20 bases separated the two germline ends. CDR3 nucleotide sequence: TGCGCCAGCAGCTTGGAAGTTCAACGAGTTCGGGGAAATTCACCCCTCCACTTT. It yields the protein CASSLEVQRVRGNSPLHF.

This clonotype was found many times. The CDR3 bases are TGTGCCATCAGTAGCGGGACAGAAGAGACCCAGTACTTC. This translates into CAISSGTEETQYF. V usage is TRBV10-3 and J usage is TRBJ2-5; D is perhaps TRBD1 or TRBD2 (7 bases each). The germline V and J ends were trimmed by 5 bases and 3 bases, with 10 bases remaining between them. CDR3 length equals 13 residues. The V gene's germline CDR1 is ENHRY and CDR2 SYGVKD.

This clonotype was counted only a few times. The J gene is TRBJ2-7, the V gene TRBV5-5; possible D gene TRBD2, 5 bases. The ends were cut back, 7 bases at V and 5 bases at J, with 16 bases in the middle. Germline V gene sequence: CDR1 SGHKS, CDR2 YYEKEE (reference sequence). This CDR3 spans 13 amino acids. CDR3 bases: TGTGCCAGCTTTGGCGTTGGGCGGGACGAGCAGTACTTC. Protein: CASFGVGRDEQYF. Combining the CDR3 with reference TRBV5-5 and TRBJ2-7 gives the whole variable domain DAGVTQSPTHLIKTRGQQVTLRCSPISGHKSVSWYQQVLGQGPQFIFQYYEKEERGRGNFPDRFSARQFPNYSSELNVNALLLGDSALYLCASFGVGRDEQYFGPGTRLTVT.

The table lists this clonotype with many counts. V and J are TRBV28 and TRBJ1-5; D gene uncertain. The germline V and J ends were trimmed by 2 bases and 15 bases, with 14 bases remaining between them. The CDR3 is 12 amino acids. Germline CDR1 MDHEN, CDR2 SYDVKM. The CDR3: CASSLRKTRWHF. The CDR3 region has the DNA TGTGCCAGCAGTTTAAGGAAGACCCGGTGGCATTTT.

This clonotype has ten or more counts. The CDR3 DNA follows: TGTGCCAGTAGTATCTGGAGCACTGAAGCTTTCTTT. Its protein product is CASSIWSTEAFF. The V call is TRBV19, the J call TRBJ1-1; D uncertain. The V and J ends lost 3 bases and 4 bases respectively, with 6 bases between them. The CDR3 length is 12 residues. Germline CDR1 LNHDA, CDR2 SQIVND (reference sequence).

This clonotype occurred a few times. The J gene is TRBJ2-2, the V gene TRBV6-2 or TRBV6-3; TRBD1 might be the D (5 bases). CDR3 size: 15 residues. The V gene's germline CDR1 is MNHEY and CDR2 SVGEGT. Trimming removed 2 bases from V and 5 bases from J, with 12 bases in between. The CDR3 sequence is CASSYGARHTGELFF. The DNA of the CDR3 is TGTGCCAGCAGTTACGGGGCGCGGCATACCGGGGAGCTGTTTTTT.

The chain employs TRBV7-2 and TRBJ1-1, with D unclear. Trimming removed 0 bases at V and 7 bases at J, with 9 bases between. The V gene's germline CDR1 is SGHTA and CDR2 FQGNSA. The CDR3 extends over 13 amino acids. The CDR3 is CASSLALLDEAFF. The CDR3 region has the DNA TGTGCCAGCAGCTTAGCCCTACTGGATGAAGCTTTCTTT.

This clonotype has ten or more counts. J is TRBJ2-7 and V is TRBV7-2, with TRBD2 matching 9 bases. This CDR3 contains 15 residues. Germline CDR1 reads SGHTA; CDR2 reads FQGNSA. The junction had 5 bases not matched to a gene; V was cut back by 3 bases and J by 2 bases. CDR3 region: CASSFQAGGTYEQYF. CDR3 DNA sequence: TGTGCCAGCAGCTTCCAAGCGGGGGGCACCTACGAGCAGTACTTC.

This clonotype came up many times. The rearrangement uses TRBV7-2 and TRBJ1-1, with TRBD1 matching 9 bases. Germline V lookup: CDR1 SGHTA, CDR2 FQGNSA. The CDR3 totals 15 residues. Trimming took 1 base from V and 8 from J; bases not matched to a gene: 8. CDR3 nucleotides: TGTGCCAGCAGCTTAGTGGGGACAGGGCAACTAGAAGCTTTCTTT. Protein sequence: CASSLVGTGQLEAFF.

The rearrangement uses TRBV7-2 and TRBJ1-6; 9 nucleotides line up with TRBD1. CDR3 length: 15 residues. Looked up from germline, CDR1 is SGHTA and CDR2 is FQGNSA. V was clipped by 1 base and J by 9 bases; unmatched bases: 4. CDR3 residues: CASSLEGTGTSPLHF. The CDR3 DNA sequence: TGTGCCAGCAGCTTAGAAGGGACAGGGACTTCACCCCTCCACTTT.

The rearrangement uses TRBV12-3 or TRBV12-4 and TRBJ2-7; 8 nucleotides match TRBD1. V lost 2 bases to trimming and J lost 2 bases; unmatched junction nucleotides: 5. This CDR3 comprises 15 residues. The CDR3 loop is CASSLKTGETYEQYF. DNA for the CDR3: TGTGCCAGCAGTTTAAAGACAGGGGAGACCTACGAGCAGTACTTC.

In its sample, this clonotype was seen a few times. V and J are TRBV19 and TRBJ1-2; the D is unclear. Trimming took 4 bases from V and 2 from J, leaving 8 bases between them. This CDR3 contains 13 residues. Germline loops: CDR1 LNHDA, CDR2 SQIVND (reference sequence). This CDR3 reads CASSRQTNYGYTF. Here the CDR3 DNA reads TGTGCCAGTAGTAGACAAACCAACTATGGCTACACCTTC. The variable domain in full, with the rest retrieved from reference TRBV19 and TRBJ1-2, is DGGITQSPKYLFRKEGQNVTLSCEQNLNHDAMYWYRQDPGQGLRLIYYSQIVNDFQKGDIAEGYSVSREKKESFPLTVTSAQKNPTAFYLCASSRQTNYGYTFGSGTRLTVV.

The chain uses TRBV19 and TRBJ1-2; D not resolved. V lost 6 bases, J lost 3 bases, and 5 bases lay in between. CDR1 and CDR2 from the germline V gene are LNHDA and SQIVND (reference sequence). CDR3 length: 11 residues. CDR3 DNA: TGTGCCAGTAGGGAATACTATGGCTACACCTTC. Its protein is CASREYYGYTF.

This clonotype has a count of ten or more. This chain links TRBV27 with TRBJ1-1; a weak D match, TRBD1 (5 bases). Trimming took off 5 bases at V and 5 bases at J, with 18 bases between the two ends. The CDR3 consists of 15 residues. CDR1 and CDR2 from the germline V gene are MNHEY and SMNVEV (reference sequence). The CDR3 reads CASSPDSRGYTEAFF. The CDR3 region has the DNA TGTGCCAGCAGTCCTGACTCGAGGGGATATACTGAAGCTTTCTTT.

This clonotype was counted a few times. CDR3 nucleotides: TGTGCCAGCAGCCAAGCGGGCTACAATGAGCAGTTCTTC. This gives the protein CASSQAGYNEQFF. The V and J genes are TRBV4-2 and TRBJ2-1; D uncertain. Germline lookup yields CDR1 LGHNA and CDR2 YNFKEQ. Trimming left V 1 base short and J 3 bases short, with 4 bases between. This CDR3 spans 13 amino acids.

In this sample, this clonotype turned up a few times. This sequence joins TRBV7-2 and TRBJ2-2, with no clear D. CDR1 and CDR2 (germline): SGHTA, FQGNSA. The CDR3 totals 16 residues. Trimming cost V 2 bases and J 7 bases, with 17 bases left between them. The CDR3 sequence is CASSLFPGLGFGELFF. CDR3 bases: TGTGCCAGCAGCTTATTTCCTGGGTTAGGTTTCGGGGAGCTGTTTTTT.

As for this clonotype: A much bigger clone sits one base away, suggesting this may be a read error. V is TRBV12-3 or TRBV12-4 and J is TRBJ1-1; D is undetermined. V was trimmed by 7 bases and J by 1 base, leaving 10 bases between them. The CDR3 is 13 residues long. The CDR3 spells CASTLRANTEAFF. The CDR3 coding sequence is TGTGCCAGCACCTTAAGGGCGAACACTGAAGCTTTCTTT.

In its sample, this clonotype was seen many times. V and J are TRBV5-5 and TRBJ1-4; D remains unclear. V gave up 0 bases and J gave up 7 bases, with 7 bases separating them. The CDR3 totals 13 residues. Germline V CDR1 and CDR2: SGHKS, YYEKEE (reference sequence). CDR3 nucleotides: TGTGCCAGCAGCTTGGACCCCTTTGAAAAACTGTTTTTT. Translated, it gives CASSLDPFEKLFF.

This clonotype occurred many times. The chain joins TRBV3-1 to TRBJ1-5, with a tentative D call TRBD1 (6 bases). V dropped 0 bases and J dropped 7 bases, with 13 bases sitting between them. Germline V CDR1 and CDR2: LGHDT, YNNKEL (reference sequence). CDR3 length: 15 residues. Here the CDR3 DNA reads TGTGCCAGCAGCCAAGATCGGGCAGGGGCCCAGCCCCAGCATTTT. Protein product: CASSQDRAGAQPQHF.

The chain recombines TRBV7-2 with TRBJ2-6; D remains unclear. CDR1 and CDR2 from the germline V gene are SGHTA and FQGNSA. The V end lost 7 bases, the J end lost 0 bases, and 7 bases lay between the germline ends. The CDR3 spans 14 residues. The CDR3 reads CASTRSSGANVLTF. CDR3 in DNA: TGTGCCAGCACCCGGAGCTCTGGGGCCAACGTCCTGACTTTC.